This section outlines one T cell receptor (beta chain) sequence together with its context. Its antigen is unidentified. The record originates from a study of shared clonotypes between healthy human individuals. The study's findings and limits: Sampling involved blood alone; tissue repertoires likely differ.

CD8 cells classed as naive were CD45RO-negative and positively selected for CCR7, excluding terminally differentiated effector memory CD45RA+ cells. The CDR3 spans 16 residues. The junction had 12 bases not matched to a gene; V was cut back by 8 bases and J by 2 bases. Germline lookup yields CDR1 ENHRY and CDR2 SYGVKD. Sorted subsets were amplified in replicate PCRs using approximately 0.2 ug DNA, tens of thousands of T cell genomes. Assay: immunoSEQ multiplex PCR; the TCRdb copy retains only in-frame clones and omits some. The sample has millions of clones; about 92% are singletons. The genes are TRBV10-3 and TRBJ2-7, with TRBD2 identical over 10 bases. The sequence came from a man between 18 and 29 years old in good health. Some clones in this sample may be carry-over from other donors' samples. Sequencing used naive CD8+ T cells from PBMCs. This CDR3 is CAIRPEGLAAPYEQYF. The CDR3, as DNA: TGTGCCATCCGCCCAGAAGGACTAGCGGCCCCCTACGAGCAGTACTTC.